This is a list of T cell receptor beta chains from one sample in a study of cytomegalovirus exposure and HLA in healthy donors. Measured with immunoSEQ multiplex PCR; TCRdb has only the in-frame clones, and not every one. The sample's table shows around 100,000 clones. The sequencing sample was made of PBMCs. The receptor set was obtained from a man aged 50-60 years in good health and CMV-seronegative. CDR3s include the opening cysteine and the closing phenylalanine or tryptophan. The D gene is left open where the match is weak.

V gene	J gene	D gene	CDR3 DNA	CDR3 protein
TRBV9	TRBJ1-2	TRBD1	TGTGCCAGCACCTTGACAGGGAACTATGGCTACACCTTC	CASTLTGNYGYTF
TRBV7-9	TRBJ2-5	.	TGTGCCAGCAGCAGTAATCACAGACTAGTCCAAGAGACCCAGTACTTC	CASSSNHRLVQETQYF
TRBV19	TRBJ2-1	.	TGTGCCAGTAGTACCCCCTGGAGGGGGCGGACTAACTACAATGAGCAGTTCTTC	CASSTPWRGRTNYNEQFF
TRBV9	TRBJ2-7	TRBD2	TGTGCCAGCAGCGTAGCTGCGGGAGCAGGCTACGAGCAGTACTTC	CASSVAAGAGYEQYF
TRBV4-3	TRBJ1-4	.	TGCGCCAGCAGCCCACACAGGGAAACCGCGGCTAATGAAAAACTGTTTTTT	CASSPHRETAANEKLFF
TRBV11-3	TRBJ2-2	.	TGTGCCAGCAGCTTAGTTTCGTACGGGGAGCTGTTTTTT	CASSLVSYGELFF
TRBV18	TRBJ1-4	.	TGTGCCTCCAGGACAGATGAGAATGAAAAACTGTTTTTT	CASRTDENEKLFF
TRBV5-1	TRBJ2-7	.	TGCGCCAGCAGCTTGGCCCCAGGGCTATATGAGCAGTACTTC	CASSLAPGLYEQYF
TRBV6-6	TRBJ2-3	.	TGTGCCAGCACGACAAGTGGGGGGTTCGTGACAGATACGCAGTATTTT	CASTTSGGFVTDTQYF
TRBV10-1	TRBJ2-7	.	TGCGCCAGCAGTGAGTCGTCTGCGGGGTACGAGCAGTACTTC	CASSESSAGYEQYF
TRBV6-1	TRBJ2-7	TRBD1	TGTGCCAGCAGGGGACAGGGGGCGCACGAGCAGTACTTC	CASRGQGAHEQYF
TRBV29-1	TRBJ1-2	TRBD1	TGCAGCGTCGCCCAAAGGGACAGCCTCAACTATGGCTACACCTTC	CSVAQRDSLNYGYTF
TRBV27	TRBJ1-1	TRBD1	TGTGCCAGCAGTCCCCGGAAAGACAGGGTTGGGACTGAAGCTTTCTTT	CASSPRKDRVGTEAFF
TRBV30	TRBJ1-1	TRBD1	TGTGCCTGGAGTGGGACAGGGGTCGGCACTGAAGCTTTCTTT	CAWSGTGVGTEAFF
TRBV4-2	TRBJ1-2	TRBD1	TGTGCCAGCAGCCAACAGGGGGAAACGGACCTCTATGGCTACACCTTC	CASSQQGETDLYGYTF
TRBV2	TRBJ1-1	.	TGTGCCAGCAGTCACGGAGGGGGGGTACGCACTGAAGCTTTCTTT	CASSHGGGVRTEAFF
TRBV7-2	TRBJ2-7	.	TGTGCCAGCAGCTTAAATGACGGGGATCACTCCTACGAGCAGTACTTC	CASSLNDGDHSYEQYF
TRBV19	TRBJ2-2	TRBD2	TGTGCCAGTAGTAGGAGTAGCGGGGGAACTGACACCGGGGAGCTGTTTTTT	CASSRSSGGTDTGELFF
TRBV9	TRBJ2-7	.	TGTGCCAGCAGCCCCAGACAGCAGTCCTACGAGCAGTACTTC	CASSPRQQSYEQYF
TRBV5-5	TRBJ2-7	TRBD2	TGTGCCAGCAGCTTGGGGCTAGCGGGGGGATACGAGCAGTACTTC	CASSLGLAGGYEQYF
TRBV11-2	TRBJ2-1	.	TGTGCCAGCAGCTTAGGACATTCAAACAATGAGCAGTTCTTC	CASSLGHSNNEQFF
TRBV4-3	TRBJ2-1	TRBD2	TGCGCCAGCAGCGGCCGACTAGCGGGGTCGTACAATGAGCAGTTCTTC	CASSGRLAGSYNEQFF
TRBV6-1	TRBJ1-1	.	TGTGCCAGCACCTTGAGGGGGACTGAAGCTTTCTTT	CASTLRGTEAFF
TRBV9	TRBJ1-5	.	TGTGCCAGCAGCGTAGCGCCAGACAATCAGCCCCAGCATTTT	CASSVAPDNQPQHF
TRBV5-1	TRBJ2-7	TRBD1	TGCGCCAGCAGCGACGCTCCGGGACAGGGGGCTTACGAGCAGTACTTC	CASSDAPGQGAYEQYF
TRBV4-1	TRBJ2-7	.	TGCGCCAGCAGCCAAAGCTCCGACAGAAGGATCGAGCAGTACTTC	CASSQSSDRRIEQYF
TRBV7-9	TRBJ2-7	.	TGTGCCAGCAGCCCCTCTAACGAGCAGTACTTC	CASSPSNEQYF
TRBV5-1	TRBJ2-7	.	TGCGCCAGCAGCTTTTTCCAGGCCGCCTACGAGCAGTACTTC	CASSFFQAAYEQYF
TRBV7-9	TRBJ2-7	.	TGTGCCAGCACCCCTCGGCAGGGGAACTACGAGCAGTACTTC	CASTPRQGNYEQYF
TRBV4-1	TRBJ1-1	.	TGCGCCAGCAGCCAAGACCAGTCGAACACTGAAGCTTTCTTT	CASSQDQSNTEAFF
TRBV9	TRBJ2-1	TRBD1	TGTGCCAGCAGCGCCCGGGACAGCCTCTACAATGAGCAGTTCTTC	CASSARDSLYNEQFF
TRBV6-1	TRBJ2-7	.	TGTGCCAGCAGGGACATTTACTCCTACGAGCAGTACTTC	CASRDIYSYEQYF
TRBV6-1	TRBJ1-2	.	TGTGCCAGCTGGGACTATAACTATGGCTACACCTTC	CASWDYNYGYTF
TRBV18	TRBJ1-5	TRBD1	TGTGCCAGCTCACCAGGGGTTCCCGGGACAGGGAGTGTTGTAGGATATCAGCCCCAGCATTTT	CASSPGVPGTGSVVGYQPQHF
TRBV7-8	TRBJ2-1	TRBD2	TGTGCCAGCAGCGTTACTAGCGACAATGAGCAGTTCTTC	CASSVTSDNEQFF
TRBV2	TRBJ2-7	.	TGTGCCAGCAGTGACGCAGGGGCTATAAACGAGCAGTACTTC	CASSDAGAINEQYF
TRBV5-6	TRBJ1-2	.	TGTGCCAGCAGAGAGGGCAGGGGCTATGGCTACACCTTC	CASREGRGYGYTF
TRBV6-1	TRBJ1-5	TRBD1	TGTGCCAGCAGCGGCGGACAGGGAAATCAGCCCCAGCATTTT	CASSGGQGNQPQHF
TRBV5-4	TRBJ2-5	.	TGTGCCAGCAGCTTCAACAGAAACCAAGAGACCCAGTACTTC	CASSFNRNQETQYF
TRBV5-1	TRBJ1-2	TRBD1	TGCGCCAGCAGCTGGGAGACAGGGGGCATCGGTGGCTACACCTTC	CASSWETGGIGGYTF
TRBV15	TRBJ1-2	TRBD1	TGTGCCACCAGCAGATCTAGGGGGCAGGGCCTCTATGGCTACACCTTC	CATSRSRGQGLYGYTF
TRBV19	TRBJ1-1	.	TGTGCCAGTAGTACGAGCTTGAACACTGAAGCTTTCTTT	CASSTSLNTEAFF
TRBV7-2	TRBJ2-1	TRBD2	TGTGCCAGCAGCTTCCCCACTAGCGGGAGCTCCTACAATGAGCAGTTCTTC	CASSFPTSGSSYNEQFF
TRBV28	TRBJ2-5	TRBD2	TGTGCCAGCAGACTTGGGACTAGCGGAACACAAGAGACCCAGTACTTC	CASRLGTSGTQETQYF
TRBV11-2	TRBJ2-7	TRBD2	TGTGCCAGCAGCTCACTATCGCTAGCGGGCGGGAACGAGCAGTACTTC	CASSSLSLAGGNEQYF
TRBV5-1	TRBJ2-7	.	TGCGCCAGCAGCTTCCGACAGGATTCCTACGAGCAGTACTTC	CASSFRQDSYEQYF
TRBV4-3	TRBJ2-3	.	TGCGCCAGCAGCCAAGAGGGGCAGAAGTCAACGCAGTATTTT	CASSQEGQKSTQYF
TRBV18	TRBJ1-1	.	TGTGCCAGCTCACCACGTCCAACACAGAACACTGAAGCTTTCTTT	CASSPRPTQNTEAFF
TRBV30	TRBJ1-1	TRBD1	TGTGCCTGGGCAACTTCTCAGGGGGTGAACACTGAAGCTTTCTTT	CAWATSQGVNTEAFF
TRBV9	TRBJ2-3	.	TGTGCCAGCAGCGTAGCCCCGCGGGGAGGCACAGATACGCAGTATTTT	CASSVAPRGGTDTQYF
TRBV30	TRBJ1-1	TRBD1	TGTGCCTGGAGTTGGAGGGACAGAAACACTGAAGCTTTCTTT	CAWSWRDRNTEAFF
TRBV15	TRBJ1-5	.	TGTGCCACCAGTCCTGACAAATTATCTAATCAGCCCCAGCATTTT	CATSPDKLSNQPQHF
TRBV7-8	TRBJ1-6	TRBD1	TGTGCCAGCAGCCCAGCCGGGACAGGGGAGGGATCACCCCTCCACTTT	CASSPAGTGEGSPLHF
TRBV11-3	TRBJ1-3	.	TGTGCCAGCAGCTCAGGCCCTGGCGGAAACACCATATATTTT	CASSSGPGGNTIYF
TRBV5-1	TRBJ2-2	TRBD1	TGCGCCAGCAGCTCCGGGACAGGGGTCGTGAACACCGGGGAGCTGTTTTTT	CASSSGTGVVNTGELFF
TRBV27	TRBJ1-6	TRBD1	TGTGCCAGCAGACCGACAGGGGGTTCACCCCTCCACTTT	CASRPTGGSPLHF
TRBV7-2	TRBJ1-2	TRBD1	TGTGCCAGCACCCTGGGACGGGCAGGGGGTTATGGCTACACCTTC	CASTLGRAGGYGYTF
TRBV6-9	TRBJ1-5	.	TGTGCCAGCAGTTATCCTCTCGGTCAGCCCCAGCATTTT	CASSYPLGQPQHF